The T cell receptor beta chain under discussion was sequenced for a study of T cell changes during pregnancy in multiple sclerosis. Assay: immunoSEQ multiplex PCR; the TCRdb copy retains only in-frame clones and omits some. Of 65,000 to 90,000 clones in the sample, about 93% were seen once. The CDR3 is 18 amino acids. The germline V gene has CDR1 SGHNT and CDR2 YYREEE (reference sequence). The J segment lost 0 bases and the V segment lost 0 bases, leaving 5 bases of the junction unmatched. Material: CD4+ T cells from peripheral blood mononuclear cells, obtained after pregnancy. The source of this sequence is a female donor with multiple sclerosis, enrolled in a pregnancy study. The V gene is TRBV5-4, the J gene TRBJ1-6; 8 bases line up with TRBD1. CDR3 sequence reads: CASSLEPGGYSYNSPLHF. In DNA form, the CDR3 reads TGTGCCAGCAGCTTGGAGCCAGGGGGCTACTCCTATAATTCACCCCTCCACTTT.